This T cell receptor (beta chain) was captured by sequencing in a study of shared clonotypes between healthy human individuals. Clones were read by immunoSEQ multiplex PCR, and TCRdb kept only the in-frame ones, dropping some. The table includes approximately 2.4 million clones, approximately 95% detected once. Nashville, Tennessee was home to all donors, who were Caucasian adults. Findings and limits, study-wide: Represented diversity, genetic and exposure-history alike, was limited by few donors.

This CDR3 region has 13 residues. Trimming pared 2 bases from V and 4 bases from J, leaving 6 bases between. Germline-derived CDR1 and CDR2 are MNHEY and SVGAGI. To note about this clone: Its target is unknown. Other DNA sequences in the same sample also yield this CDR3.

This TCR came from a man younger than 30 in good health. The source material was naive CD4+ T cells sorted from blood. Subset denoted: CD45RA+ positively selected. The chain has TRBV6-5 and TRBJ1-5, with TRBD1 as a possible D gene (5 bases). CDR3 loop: CASSYDSNQPQHF. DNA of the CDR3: TGTGCCAGCAGTTACGACAGTAATCAGCCCCAGCATTTT.